The 27 T cell receptor beta chains presented below share a single source sample, sequenced in a study of CD8 T cells in Susac syndrome. Roughly 0.5 to 1 ug RNA was reverse transcribed with random hexamers. TCRdb fed the immunoSEQ multiplex PCR reads into MiXCR, producing one record per CDR3 protein. This sample has around 160,000 distinct CDR3 sequences, with approximately 94% found just once. Sequencing input: CD4+ T cells from PBMCs. All receptors derive from a human donor with multiple sclerosis.

V and J are TRBV4-3 and TRBJ2-2; tentative D call: TRBD2 (5 bases). The CDR3 runs 13 residues. Germline assignment: CDR1 LGHNA and CDR2 YSLEER. V lost 1 base and J 14 bases, leaving 14 bases between the germline ends. The CDR3 here is CASSQGLAGPLFF. The DNA for the CDR3 is TGCGCCAGCAGCCAAGGTTTGGCGGGCCCCCTGTTTTTT.

The genes are TRBV20-1 and TRBJ2-7; weak D call: TRBD2 (6 bases). Germline V lookup: CDR1 DFQATT, CDR2 SNEGSKA (reference sequence). The CDR3 sequence is 14 residues long. The ends were cut back, 5 bases at V and 5 bases at J, with 19 bases in the middle. In DNA form, the CDR3 reads TGCAGTGCTGCCAGTGGGGACTTGTTGGACGAGCAGTACTTC. Translation gives CSAASGDLLDEQYF.

V is TRBV27 and J is TRBJ1-1; 12 nucleotides match TRBD1. Looked up from germline, CDR1 is MNHEY and CDR2 is SMNVEV (reference sequence). After removal of 8 bases from V and 8 bases from J, the junction contained 6 bases not matched to a gene. The length of the CDR3 is 13 residues. The CDR3 spells CASRDRGLGEAFF. CDR3 coding DNA: TGTGCCAGCCGGGACAGGGGGCTAGGGGAAGCTTTCTTT.

The chain carries TRBV14 and TRBJ2-3, with D hard to call. The CDR3 length is 16 residues. The germline V gene has CDR1 SGHDN and CDR2 FVKESK. Trimming shortened V by 7 bases and J by 2 bases, and 19 bases separated the two germline ends. The CDR3 spells CASNSGLKAHTDTQYF. The CDR3 region has the DNA TGTGCCAGCAACTCAGGATTGAAGGCGCACACAGATACGCAGTATTTT.

This chain joins TRBV18 and TRBJ2-2; maybe TRBD2 (7 bases). The CDR3 length is 14 residues. Germline lookup yields CDR1 KGHSH and CDR2 LQKENI. Trimming stripped 8 bases from V and 2 bases from J, with 12 bases between. The CDR3 protein is CASLRGANTGELFF. The DNA for the CDR3 is TGTGCCAGCCTCCGGGGGGCCAACACCGGGGAGCTGTTTTTT. Using reference TRBV18 and TRBJ2-2 for the parts outside the CDR3, the full variable domain is NAGVMQNPRHLVRRRGQEARLRCSPMKGHSHVYWYRQLPEEGLKFMVYLQKENIIDESGMPKERFSAEFPKEGPSILRIQQVVRGDSAAYFCASLRGANTGELFFGEGSRLTVL.

J is TRBJ2-7 and V is TRBV6-6; D possibly corresponds to TRBD1 (7 bases). Per the germline V gene, CDR1 is MNHNY and CDR2 is SVGAGI (reference sequence). This CDR3 is 13 amino acids long. Trimming took off 5 bases at V and 0 bases at J, with 8 bases between the two ends. The CDR3 bases are TGTGCCAGCAGTCAGGGGGGCTCCTACGAGCAGTACTTC. This encodes CASSQGGSYEQYF.

This clonotype was seen just once. This chain joins TRBV21-1 and TRBJ1-1; the table's D call of TRBD1 was not tested on the DNA. TRBV21-1 is given as a pseudogene. The CDR3 has 17 residues. The CDR3 spells CASSKASDILTNTEAFF. The CDR3 bases are TGTGCCAGCAGCAAAGCCTCGGACATTCTTACGAACACTGAAGCTTTCTTT.

This clonotype was detected only once. The CDR3 loop is CASSQYGNSGNTIYF. CDR3 coding DNA: TGTGCCAGCAGCCAGTACGGCAACTCTGGAAACACCATATATTTT. The chain has TRBV14 and TRBJ1-3; no firm D call. CDR3 length: 15 residues. Germline CDR1 and CDR2: SGHDN and FVKESK. Trimming shortened V by 3 bases and J by 0 bases, and 9 bases separated the two germline ends.

V is TRBV4-1 and J is TRBJ2-1; 10 bases fit TRBD2. This CDR3 is 17 amino acids long. Unmatched junction bases numbered 5, after V lost 1 base and J lost 2 bases. In germline, CDR1 is MGHRA, CDR2 YSYEKL. The CDR3 DNA reads as TGCGCCAGCAGCCAAGCTGGTACTAGCGGGGCCTACAATGAGCAGTTCTTC. Protein product: CASSQAGTSGAYNEQFF.

The chain carries TRBV29-1 and TRBJ2-1; 7 bases match TRBD1. This CDR3 is 16 amino acids long. Germline CDR1 SQVTM, CDR2 ANQGSEA. The trim removed 1 base at V and 7 bases at J, leaving 13 bases unmatched. As DNA, the CDR3 is TGCAGCGTTGAAGTTTGGGACAGAACCAGAAAGAATGAGCAGTTCTTC. Translating gives CSVEVWDRTRKNEQFF.

V and J are TRBV12-3 or TRBV12-4 and TRBJ2-1; 10 bases agree with TRBD2. The CDR3 is 22 residues long. V lost 0 bases and J lost 0; bases outside the gene matches: 17. The CDR3 sequence is CASSLALENSGRKTSSYNEQFF. DNA for the CDR3: TGTGCCAGCAGTTTAGCATTAGAGAATAGCGGGAGGAAAACAAGCTCCTACAATGAGCAGTTCTTC.

This CDR3 is CSARGVPREENEQFF. DNA of the CDR3: TGCAGTGCTAGAGGCGTCCCCCGGGAAGAAAATGAGCAGTTCTTC. V usage is TRBV20-1 and J usage is TRBJ2-1; tentatively, D is TRBD2 (5 bases). The ends were cut back, 1 base at V and 7 bases at J, with 17 bases in the middle. CDR3 length: 15 residues. Per the germline V gene, CDR1 is DFQATT and CDR2 is SNEGSKA (reference sequence).

This clonotype was found a few times. CDR3 protein: CASSFHNEQFF. CDR3 sequence (DNA): TGTGCCAGCAGCTTTCACAATGAGCAGTTCTTC. V gene TRBV5-6 combines with J gene TRBJ2-1, with D uncertain. CDR1 SGHDT and CDR2 YYEEEE come from the germline V gene. The CDR3 extends over 11 amino acids. The V and J ends lost 2 bases and 5 bases respectively, with 2 bases between them.

This chain joins TRBV11-2 and TRBJ2-3; perhaps TRBD2 as D (6 bases). Trimming shortened V by 2 bases and J by 3 bases, and 12 bases separated the two germline ends. The CDR3 has 15 amino acids. The germline gives CDR1 SGHAT, CDR2 FQNNGV. CDR3 sequence (DNA): TGTGCCAGCAGCTTATGGTCGGGGGAGACAGATACGCAGTATTTT. Its translation: CASSLWSGETDTQYF.

The chain employs TRBV2 and TRBJ2-5, with a possible D match to TRBD1 (6 bases). The CDR3 loop spans 13 amino acids. Germline V gene sequence: CDR1 SNHLY, CDR2 FYNNEI. Trimming pared 7 bases from V and 1 base from J, leaving 10 bases between. CDR3 protein: CASNPQGQETQYF. CDR3 nucleotides: TGTGCCAGCAACCCACAGGGCCAAGAGACCCAGTACTTC.

The chain joins TRBV5-1 to TRBJ2-7, with D possibly matching TRBD1 (7 bases). The CDR3 covers 17 residues. V gave up 2 bases and J gave up 4 bases, with 22 bases separating them. The V gene's germline CDR1 is SGHRS and CDR2 YFSETQ. The CDR3 reads CASSLGPPDRAGYEQYF. The CDR3 coding sequence is TGCGCCAGCAGCTTAGGACCTCCAGACAGGGCGGGGTACGAGCAGTACTTC.

The chain links TRBV6-6 to TRBJ2-5; 10 bases map to TRBD2. Germline values: CDR1 MNHNY, CDR2 SVGAGI (reference sequence). V dropped 4 bases and J dropped 7; count of bases not matched to a gene: 6. This CDR3 has 14 amino acids. CDR3 loop: CASSFQAGGVTQYF. CDR3 in DNA: TGTGCCAGCAGTTTTCAAGCGGGAGGGGTGACCCAGTACTTC.

The gene calls are TRBV2 and TRBJ2-1; D might be TRBD2 (7 bases). The germline V and J ends were trimmed by 6 bases and 7 bases, with 10 bases remaining between them. Per the germline V gene, CDR1 is SNHLY and CDR2 is FYNNEI. The CDR3 is 12 residues long. The CDR3: CASRGGRNEQFF. The CDR3 DNA is TGTGCCAGCAGGGGGGGGCGGAATGAGCAGTTCTTC.

The rearrangement joins TRBV3-1 to TRBJ1-1; D gene unclear. From germline, CDR1 is LGHDT and CDR2 YNNKEL (reference sequence). Trimming took off 2 bases at V and 4 bases at J, with 17 bases between the two ends. The CDR3 has 16 amino acids. The CDR3 nucleotides read TGTGCCAGCAGCCAAATGTACATTGTACGCGGCACTGAAGCTTTCTTT. Amino acids: CASSQMYIVRGTEAFF.

The rearrangement links TRBV30 to TRBJ1-2, with unresolved D. Per the germline V gene, CDR1 is GTSNPN and CDR2 is SVGIG (reference sequence). CDR3 size: 13 residues. V lost 2 bases to trimming and J lost 1 base, with 8 bases between them. CDR3 sequence: CAWSSDGNYGYTF. The CDR3 DNA reads TGTGCCTGGAGTTCCGACGGTAACTATGGCTACACCTTC. Filled out from reference TRBV30 and TRBJ1-2, the complete variable domain reads SQTIHQWPATLVQPVGSPLSLECTVEGTSNPNLYWYRQAAGRGLQLLFYSVGIGQISSEVPQNLSASRPQDRQFILSSKKLLLSDSGFYLCAWSSDGNYGYTFGSGTRLTVV.

This chain uses TRBV6-2 or TRBV6-3 with TRBJ2-5; D uncertain. Trimming took off 3 bases at V and 0 bases at J, with 2 bases between the two ends. The CDR3 has 12 amino acids. Germline V CDR1 and CDR2: MNHEY, SVGEGT. The CDR3 nucleotides are TGTGCCAGCAGTTATGACCAAGAGACCCAGTACTTC. Protein product: CASSYDQETQYF.

The chain uses TRBV29-1 and TRBJ1-2; D is unresolved. Deletions cut 7 bases from V and 0 bases from J, with 9 bases between. The CDR3 totals 12 residues. The germline gives CDR1 SQVTM, CDR2 ANQGSEA. In DNA form, the CDR3 reads TGCAGCGCCTTGACCGCTAACTATGGCTACACCTTC. Protein sequence: CSALTANYGYTF.

Comments on this clonotype: The junction differs from germline at one of its ends, possibly a read error. The V call is TRBV6-2 or TRBV6-3, the J call TRBJ1-1; 7 bases are shared with TRBD1. The CDR3 is 17 amino acids. Germline V gene sequence: CDR1 MNHEY, CDR2 SVGEGT. CDR3: CASSYSLMTGMNTEAFF. The CDR3 DNA sequence: TGTGCCAGCAGTTACTCCCTGATGACAGGGATGAATACTGAAGCTTTCTTT.

The chain recombines TRBV29-1 with TRBJ1-5; 9 bases map to TRBD1. The CDR3 runs 13 residues. With 4 bases clipped from V and 6 bases from J, the junction kept 4 bases outside the gene matches. Germline-derived CDR1 and CDR2 are SQVTM and ANQGSEA. CDR3 sequence: CSVGDRDSQPQHF. CDR3 nucleotides: TGCAGCGTTGGGGACAGGGATAGTCAGCCCCAGCATTTT.

CDR3 residues: CASTQGGTGTEAFF. CDR3 in DNA: TGTGCCAGCACCCAGGGGGGGACGGGCACTGAAGCTTTCTTT. The chain couples TRBV12-3 or TRBV12-4 to TRBJ1-1; 7 bases are a match to TRBD1. J lost 4 bases, V lost 7 bases, and 9 bases had no gene match. This CDR3 is built from 14 residues.

In this sample, this clonotype turned up once. This chain links TRBV12-3 or TRBV12-4 with TRBJ1-1; D gene ambiguous. This CDR3 comprises 14 residues. Trimming removed 3 bases from V and 2 bases from J, with 10 bases in between. The CDR3 reads CASSFGGKNTEAFF. The CDR3 DNA reads as TGTGCCAGCAGTTTTGGCGGAAAAAACACTGAAGCTTTCTTT.

The chain recombines TRBV20-1 with TRBJ2-6; weak D call: TRBD1 (6 bases). Trimming took 6 bases from V and 3 from J, leaving 12 bases between them. CDR1 is DFQATT and CDR2 is SNEGSKA in the germline V gene (reference sequence). This CDR3 contains 14 residues. The CDR3 DNA follows: TGCAGTGCAGAAAGGGGGAGTGGGGCCAACGTCCTGACTTTC. Its protein product is CSAERGSGANVLTF.